Below are 20 T cell receptor beta chains sequenced from a single sample in a study of T cells in tuberculosis. Sequencing was performed with immunoSEQ multiplex PCR; in TCRdb, only in-frame clones are kept and a portion is missing. The sample has tens of thousands of clones; 90% to 95% are singletons. Sequencing used PBMCs. The receptor set was obtained from a donor aged 10-29 years with latent tuberculosis or without tuberculosis infection.

The rearrangement links TRBV19 to TRBJ2-7; 10 nucleotides agree with TRBD1. Germline CDR1 reads LNHDA; CDR2 reads SQIVND (reference sequence). The V gene end was trimmed by 0 bases and the J gene end by 4 bases; junction bases not matched to a gene: 9. The CDR3 has 17 residues. The CDR3 loop reads CASSIEIRDRGSYEQYF. DNA for the CDR3: TGTGCCAGTAGTATAGAAATCCGGGACAGGGGTTCATACGAGCAGTACTTC. The variable domain in full, with the rest retrieved from reference TRBV19 and TRBJ2-7, is DGGITQSPKYLFRKEGQNVTLSCEQNLNHDAMYWYRQDPGQGLRLIYYSQIVNDFQKGDIAEGYSVSREKKESFPLTVTSAQKNPTAFYLCASSIEIRDRGSYEQYFGPGTRLTVT.

The genes are TRBV6-5 and TRBJ1-2; no clear D gene. Trimming left V 4 bases short and J 2 bases short, with 11 bases between. This CDR3 comprises 14 residues. The germline CDR1 and CDR2 sequences are MNHEY and SVGAGI. The CDR3 coding sequence is TGTGCCAGCAGTTCCACACTAAGGAACTATGGCTACACCTTC. Its protein product is CASSSTLRNYGYTF.

The J gene is TRBJ1-5, the V gene TRBV19; D call uncertain. Germline V gene sequence: CDR1 LNHDA, CDR2 SQIVND (reference sequence). The V end lost 5 bases, the J end lost 6 bases, and 17 bases lay between the germline ends. The CDR3 spans 15 residues. In DNA, the CDR3 is TGTGCCAGTAGTCCAAATTCAGGTTATTCTCAGCCCCAGCATTTT. Translated: CASSPNSGYSQPQHF.

This chain uses TRBV7-8 with TRBJ1-5; no firm D call. The CDR3 extends over 15 amino acids. CDR1 and CDR2 (germline): SGHVS, FQNEAQ. V lost 0 bases and J 5 bases, leaving 11 bases between the germline ends. CDR3 amino acids: CASSLAATTDQPQHF. The CDR3 region has the DNA TGTGCCAGCAGCTTAGCGGCGACTACGGATCAGCCCCAGCATTTT.

The J gene is TRBJ1-1, the V gene TRBV14; D remains unclear. Germline CDR1 reads SGHDN; CDR2 reads FVKESK. This CDR3 is 12 amino acids long. With 2 bases removed from V and 3 bases from J, the gap between germline ends came to 4 bases. The DNA of the CDR3 is TGTGCCAGCAGCCAATCTGACACTGAAGCTTTCTTT. Its protein product is CASSQSDTEAFF. Full variable domain (missing parts from reference TRBV14 and TRBJ1-1): EAGVTQFPSHSVIEKGQTVTLRCDPISGHDNLYWYRRVMGKEIKFLLHFVKESKQDESGMPNNRFLAERTGGTYSTLKVQPAELEDSGVYFCASSQSDTEAFFGQGTRLTVV.

This clone was recorded only once. The chain recombines TRBV4-2 with TRBJ2-1, with 11 bases fitting TRBD1. The V gene end was trimmed by 2 bases and the J gene end by 7 bases; junction bases not matched to a gene: 10. Germline CDR1 and CDR2: LGHNA and YNFKEQ. The CDR3 runs to 17 residues. The CDR3 is CASSQRTGGPQGNEQFF. CDR3 in DNA: TGTGCCAGCAGCCAAAGGACAGGGGGCCCCCAAGGGAATGAGCAGTTCTTC.

The chain is built from TRBV6-5 and TRBJ1-2; tentative D call: TRBD1 (6 bases). V was clipped by 6 bases and J by 7 bases, with 12 bases between them. From germline, CDR1 is MNHEY and CDR2 SVGAGI. This CDR3 is 12 amino acids long. The CDR3 sequence is CASRGGAGGYTF. As DNA, the CDR3 is TGTGCCAGCAGGGGGGGGGCAGGTGGCTACACCTTC.

This chain uses TRBV6-1 with TRBJ2-7; no reliable D call. Trimming pared 3 bases from V and 0 bases from J, leaving 12 bases between. Germline V gene data show CDR1 as MNHNS and CDR2 as SASEGT. The CDR3 consists of 15 residues. DNA for the CDR3: TGTGCCAGCAGTGATAACCACTGGAGCTCCTACGAGCAGTACTTC. It translates to CASSDNHWSSYEQYF.

This clone was seen just once. J is TRBJ1-2 and V is TRBV27; D might be TRBD1 (6 bases). Trimming took off 3 bases at V and 5 bases at J, with 13 bases between the two ends. CDR1 is MNHEY and CDR2 is SMNVEV in the germline V gene (reference sequence). This CDR3 region has 14 residues. CDR3 loop: CASSFAGGAYGYTF. The CDR3, as DNA: TGTGCCAGCAGTTTTGCGGGGGGCGCTTATGGCTACACCTTC.

The V call is TRBV19, the J call TRBJ2-4; D is perhaps TRBD1 (6 bases). The CDR3 runs to 15 residues. Trimming pared 4 bases from V and 0 bases from J, leaving 10 bases between. CDR1 LNHDA and CDR2 SQIVND come from the germline V gene (reference sequence). CDR3 nucleotides: TGTGCCAGTAGTAACGGACAGCTAGCCAAAAACATTCAGTACTTC. Protein: CASSNGQLAKNIQYF.

The chain carries TRBV30 and TRBJ2-7; D is ambiguous. V was trimmed by 0 bases and J by 2 bases, leaving 5 bases between them. The CDR3 spans 12 residues. Germline CDR1 reads GTSNPN; CDR2 reads SVGIG (reference sequence). The CDR3 here is CAWSVNTYEQYF. The CDR3 DNA follows: TGTGCCTGGAGTGTAAATACCTACGAGCAGTACTTC.

The rearrangement links TRBV6-6 to TRBJ1-1; D is ambiguous. V dropped 0 bases and J dropped 0 bases, with 5 bases sitting between them. The germline CDR1 and CDR2 sequences are MNHNY and SVGAGI (reference sequence). The CDR3 sequence is 14 residues long. The CDR3 here is CASSYSSLNTEAFF. In nucleotides, the CDR3 is TGTGCCAGCAGTTACTCGAGCTTGAACACTGAAGCTTTCTTT.

The V and J genes are TRBV6-5 and TRBJ1-1, with TRBD1 as a possible D gene (5 bases). V gave up 6 bases and J gave up 7 bases, with 15 bases separating them. The CDR3 totals 13 residues. Germline CDR1 MNHEY, CDR2 SVGAGI. The CDR3 reads CASSPGEGLEAFF. CDR3 sequence (DNA): TGTGCCAGCAGCCCGGGGGAGGGCCTTGAAGCTTTCTTT.

The chain combines TRBV25-1 with TRBJ1-2; tentatively, D is TRBD1 (5 bases). The CDR3 sequence is 13 residues long. V lost 6 bases, J lost 4 bases, and 12 bases lay in between. Germline V lookup: CDR1 MGHDK, CDR2 SYGVNS. CDR3 sequence: CASSLGGAYGYTF. As DNA, the CDR3 is TGTGCCAGCAGCCTGGGGGGAGCCTATGGCTACACCTTC.

J is TRBJ1-2 and V is TRBV6-6; possibly TRBD1 for D (6 bases). This CDR3 spans 13 amino acids. V gave up 6 bases and J gave up 5 bases, with 13 bases separating them. CDR1 is MNHNY and CDR2 is SVGAGI in the germline V gene (reference sequence). The chain's CDR3 is CASRFGTPYGYTF. The CDR3 region has the DNA TGTGCCAGCAGATTCGGGACACCATATGGCTACACCTTC.

The rearrangement links TRBV7-3 to TRBJ2-1; 12 bases are shared with TRBD2. The CDR3 covers 15 residues. Trimming removed 2 bases from V and 10 bases from J; junction bases left unmatched: 6. Germline V gene data show CDR1 as SGHTA and CDR2 as FQGTGA. CDR3 bases: TGTGCCAGCAGCTTAGACCTAGCGGGGGGGAAGGAGCAGTTCTTC. This gives the protein CASSLDLAGGKEQFF.

J is TRBJ1-2 and V is TRBV5-1; D is ambiguous. Germline loops: CDR1 SGHRS, CDR2 YFSETQ. V was cut by 5 bases and J by 1 base, with 12 bases left in between. The CDR3 totals 14 residues. The CDR3 loop is CASSKQTVNYGYTF. CDR3 sequence (DNA): TGCGCCAGCAGTAAACAGACCGTTAACTATGGCTACACCTTC.

The rearrangement joins TRBV27 to TRBJ1-1; D gene uncertain. Germline CDR1 reads MNHEY; CDR2 reads SMNVEV (reference sequence). The V end lost 7 bases, the J end lost 4 bases, and 10 bases lay between the germline ends. This CDR3 spans 12 amino acids. The CDR3 sequence is CASTSRGTEAFF. Here the CDR3 DNA reads TGTGCCAGCACCTCCCGGGGCACTGAAGCTTTCTTT.

The chain uses TRBV28 and TRBJ2-7; D call uncertain. The germline V and J ends were trimmed by 3 bases and 3 bases, with 6 bases remaining between them. Germline CDR1 is MDHEN and CDR2 is SYDVKM. CDR3 length equals 12 residues. CDR3: CASSLNGYEQYF. The CDR3 DNA is TGTGCCAGCAGTTTGAACGGCTACGAGCAGTACTTC. Together with reference TRBV28 and TRBJ2-7, the CDR3 gives the full variable domain: DVKVTQSSRYLVKRTGEKVFLECVQDMDHENMFWYRQDPGLGLRLIYFSYDVKMKEKGDIPEGYSVSREKKERFSLILESASTNQTSMYLCASSLNGYEQYFGPGTRLTVT.

This clone appeared a single time. The gene calls are TRBV7-6 and TRBJ2-1, with a possible D match to TRBD2 (5 bases). This CDR3 comprises 16 residues. Germline values: CDR1 SGHVS, CDR2 FNYEAQ. With 2 bases removed from V and 0 bases from J, the gap between germline ends came to 11 bases. CDR3 protein: CASSLPSWDSYNEQFF. The CDR3 DNA is TGTGCCAGCAGCTTACCTAGCTGGGACTCCTACAATGAGCAGTTCTTC.